This T cell receptor (beta chain) was identified in a study of PD-1 blockade in mismatch repair-deficient tumors. A remark on this clone: Its cognate antigen is unknown.

Sequencing was performed with immunoSEQ multiplex PCR; in TCRdb, only in-frame clones are kept and a portion is missing. The table lists about 9,500 clones, approximately 90% of them singletons. Time point of the sample: approximately 10-day in vitro stimulation with candidate neoantigen peptide 3. The CDR3 extends over 15 amino acids. From germline, CDR1 is SGHVS and CDR2 FQNEAQ. Trimming took 4 bases from V and 5 from J, leaving 16 bases between them. The sample consisted of cells cultured in vitro, taken from a patient treated with pembrolizumab. This receptor was obtained from an adult with mismatch repair-deficient cancer. The rearrangement links TRBV7-8 to TRBJ2-3; TRBD2 might be the D (6 bases). The CDR3 sequence is CASSSGPLGGDTQYF. The CDR3 nucleotides read TGTGCCAGCAGCTCGGGACCTCTGGGAGGAGATACGCAGTATTTT.